This TCR beta chain originates from a study of cytomegalovirus exposure and HLA in healthy donors (dated by TCRdb to between 2016 and 2019). Turning to the overall study: According to a later analysis, the 120 or so validation repertoires were produced on the same platform as the approximately 610 repertoires of the first cohort. The study aimed to test whether cataloging public T cell receptors could reveal signatures of past pathogen exposure. In addition to the first cohort of 650 to 800 subjects, a separate validation cohort of approximately 130 different subjects was used. The study combined high-throughput TCR immunosequencing, statistical association of individual TCRs with disease status, and machine learning to predict cytomegalovirus infection status.

In the germline V gene, CDR1 corresponds to SGHTA and CDR2 to FQGNSA. Spanning cysteine to phenylalanine, the CDR3 consists of 13 amino acids. The only DNA kept is the CDR3, 39 bases in frame from the first base. Points the paper makes about the study in general: A later analysis had no HLA typing for the validation cohort, so co-occurrence there was scored across all 130 or so repertoires. The classifier was reported to diagnose cytomegalovirus status with high specificity and sensitivity in both the original cohort and the validation cohort. The study listed approximately 150 TCR beta chains as associated with cytomegalovirus. In vitro tests confirmed that three of the cytomegalovirus-associated TCR beta chains recognize cytomegalovirus antigens. In a later analysis, TCRs clustered in the first cohort were found to also tend to co-occur in the approximately 120 validation repertoires, with 90% to 95% of cluster scores above 0. While some public TCRs were present in many individuals, most TCR sequences turned up only very rarely across donors. The authors suggested that the approach could potentially be extended to other disease states and immunological phenotypes.

Library prep was done by the immunoSEQ multiplex PCR assay. As for the original processing: A statistical classification framework was developed to diagnose cytomegalovirus status using the catalog of TCR beta chain sequences. Entries here come from immuneACCESS through TCRdb and include only in-frame sequences with V and J called. Some clones fail to appear in such tables; in the studies checked, an unresolved V gene covers under half of the shortfall, and the cause of the remainder is unknown. V and J calls and clone size are as listed in that table; D and trimming were resolved from the DNA. Recorded for this sample are around 200,000 clones; around 80% of them occurred a single time. The ten most abundant clones make up around 1.3% of the sample. A note on this clone: Its antigen is not yet known. One end of the junction fails to match germline, which may point to a read error.

The donors belonged to the validation cohort of over a hundred subjects, which was separate from the approximately 680-subject first cohort. Sequencing was done on a sample of PBMCs. The clonotype was recovered from a woman aged 30 to 39 in good health and CMV-seronegative. The V and J segments used are TRBV7-2 and TRBJ2-7, and perhaps TRBD2 as D gene, on 5 matching bases. The nucleotide sequence is given as TGTGCCAGCAGCATAGCGTACAGCTACGAGCAGTACTTC. This translates into CASSIAYSYEQYF.